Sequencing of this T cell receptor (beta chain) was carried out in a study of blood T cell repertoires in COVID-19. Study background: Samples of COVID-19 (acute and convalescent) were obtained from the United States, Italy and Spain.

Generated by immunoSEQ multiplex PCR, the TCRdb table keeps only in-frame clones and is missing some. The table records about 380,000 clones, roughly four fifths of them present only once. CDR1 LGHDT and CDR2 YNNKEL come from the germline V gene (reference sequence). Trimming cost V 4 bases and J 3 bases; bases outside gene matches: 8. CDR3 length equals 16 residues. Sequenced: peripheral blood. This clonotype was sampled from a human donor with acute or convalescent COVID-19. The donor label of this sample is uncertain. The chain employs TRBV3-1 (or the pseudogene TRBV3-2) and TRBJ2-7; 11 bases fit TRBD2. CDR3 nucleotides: TGTGCCAGCAGCCGTTACACCGGGACTAGCGGCTACGAGCAGTACTTC. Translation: CASSRYTGTSGYEQYF.